What follows describes a single T cell receptor beta chain. The antigen remains unidentified. Samples with a second dose at about 4 or about 12 weeks were pooled together. This CDR3 contains 14 residues. With 5 bases removed from V and 3 bases from J, the gap between germline ends came to 13 bases. The germline gives CDR1 WSHSY, CDR2 SAAADI. This sample is drawn from a study of T cell responses to AZD1222 COVID-19 vaccine. General observations from the study: AZD1222 recipients seropositive at baseline numbered only six. In a largely white British group with more females than males, clonal diversity was possibly underestimated. Compared with day 0, the breadth and depth of the Spike-specific TCR repertoire rose significantly after two doses of AZD1222.

Using immunoSEQ multiplex PCR, the repertoire was profiled, and TCRdb retains in-frame clones only, with some absent. The repertoire holds 95,000 to 150,000 clones, with 85% as singletons. This chain joins TRBV10-2 and TRBJ1-2, with D perhaps TRBD1 (5 bases). The sample in question was peripheral blood, obtained 28 days after the second AZD1222 dose. This sequence originates from an adult who received the AZD1222 COVID-19 vaccine. The CDR3 sequence is CASSKSGLYYGYTF. As DNA, the CDR3 is TGCGCCAGCAGTAAATCGGGACTTTACTATGGCTACACCTTC.